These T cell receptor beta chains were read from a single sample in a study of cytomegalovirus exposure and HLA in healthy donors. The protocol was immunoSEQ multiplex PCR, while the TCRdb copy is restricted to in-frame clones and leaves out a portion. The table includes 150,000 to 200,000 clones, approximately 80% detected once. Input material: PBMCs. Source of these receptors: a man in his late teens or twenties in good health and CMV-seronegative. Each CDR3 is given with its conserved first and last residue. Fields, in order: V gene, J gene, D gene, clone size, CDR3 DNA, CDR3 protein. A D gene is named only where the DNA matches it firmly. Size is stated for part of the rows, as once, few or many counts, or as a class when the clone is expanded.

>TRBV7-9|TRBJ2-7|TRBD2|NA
TGTGCCAGCAGCTTGAGGACTAGGCTCGAGCAGTACTTC
CASSLRTRLEQYF
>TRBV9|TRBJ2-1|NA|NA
TGTGCCAGCAGCGGACTTTTTGATGAGCAGTTCTTC
CASSGLFDEQFF
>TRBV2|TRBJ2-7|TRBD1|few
TGTGCCAGCAGGGACAGGGGGAAACCCTACGAGCAGTACTTC
CASRDRGKPYEQYF
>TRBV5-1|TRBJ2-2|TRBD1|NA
TGCGCCAGCAGCTCCCGCACGACCGGGACAGGGGCGGCCGGGGAGCTGTTTTTT
CASSSRTTGTGAAGELFF
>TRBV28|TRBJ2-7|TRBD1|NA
TGTGCCAGCAGTCCGATTATCTTGGACAGGGGAATATCCTACGAGCAGTACTTC
CASSPIILDRGISYEQYF
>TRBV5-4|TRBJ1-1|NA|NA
TGTGCCAGCAGCCAAACAGGGTTGGGCACTGAAGCTTTCTTT
CASSQTGLGTEAFF
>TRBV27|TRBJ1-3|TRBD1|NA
TGTGCCAGCAGTCAACAGGGGTTGGACTCTGGAAACACCATATATTTT
CASSQQGLDSGNTIYF
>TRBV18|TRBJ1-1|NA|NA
TGTGCCAGCTCACCAGAGGGTTACACTGAAGCTTTCTTT
CASSPEGYTEAFF
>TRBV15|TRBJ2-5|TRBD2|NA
TGTGCCACCAGCAGAGAACCAGCGGGGGGAAACTATCAAGAGACCCAGTACTTC
CATSREPAGGNYQETQYF
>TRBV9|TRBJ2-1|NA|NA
TGTGCCAGCAGCGTAGAAGGGGGGGCTCCTTACAATGAGCAGTTCTTC
CASSVEGGAPYNEQFF
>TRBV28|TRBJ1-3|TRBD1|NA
TGTGCCAGCAGTACGAGACAGGGCTCTGGAAACACCATATATTTT
CASSTRQGSGNTIYF
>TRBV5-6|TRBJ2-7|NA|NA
TGTGCCAGCAGCATATACGAGCAGTACTTC
CASSIYEQYF
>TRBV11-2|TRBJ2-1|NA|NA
TGTGCCAGCAGCCCGTTCACAGGGACGAGCTCCTACAATGAGCAGTTCTTC
CASSPFTGTSSYNEQFF
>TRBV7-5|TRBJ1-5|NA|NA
TGTGCCAGAATCCGGAAGGGGCCACCGAGCAATCAGCCCCAGCATTTT
CARIRKGPPSNQPQHF
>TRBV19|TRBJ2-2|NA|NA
TGTGCCAGTAGTATGGGGCGGCAAGCCGGGGAGCTGTTTTTT
CASSMGRQAGELFF
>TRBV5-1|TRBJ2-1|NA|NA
TGCGCCAGCAAGAGAGCGGCCAGGAGCTCCTACAATGAGCAGTTCTTC
CASKRAARSSYNEQFF
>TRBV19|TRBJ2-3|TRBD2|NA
TGTGCCAGTACCAGGACTAGCAGGACAGATACGCAGTATTTT
CASTRTSRTDTQYF
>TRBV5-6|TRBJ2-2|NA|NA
TGTGCCAGCAGCTTGGACGGGATTCCCCCCGGGGAGCTGTTTTTT
CASSLDGIPPGELFF
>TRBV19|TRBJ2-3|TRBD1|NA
TGTGCCAGTAGCGCAACAGGGGTCACAGATACGCAGTATTTT
CASSATGVTDTQYF
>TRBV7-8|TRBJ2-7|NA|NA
TGTGCCAGCAGCTTCCCGCAGGGCGGTTTCTCCTACGAGCAGTACTTC
CASSFPQGGFSYEQYF
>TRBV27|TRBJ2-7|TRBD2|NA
TGTGCCAGCAGTCAACGGGGGGTCTACGAGCAGTACTTC
CASSQRGVYEQYF
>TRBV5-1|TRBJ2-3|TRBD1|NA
TGCGCCAGCAGCACATGGACAGGGGGCACAGATACGCAGTATTTT
CASSTWTGGTDTQYF
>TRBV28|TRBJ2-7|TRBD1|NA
TGTGCCAGCAGTTTGAGGGGGCCCCCCTACGAGCAGTACTTC
CASSLRGPPYEQYF
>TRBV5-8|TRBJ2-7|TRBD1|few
TGTGCCAGCAGAGGGACAGGGTTTTTACTTCGATACGAGCAGTACTTC
CASRGTGFLLRYEQYF
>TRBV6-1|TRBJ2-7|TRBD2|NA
TGTGCCAGCAGTGAACAGGCGGGAGGGGCCTACGAGCAGTACTTC
CASSEQAGGAYEQYF
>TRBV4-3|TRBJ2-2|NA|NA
TGCGCCAGCAGCCAAGAGAGGGCTTCCCGGGGGGAGCTGTTTTTT
CASSQERASRGELFF
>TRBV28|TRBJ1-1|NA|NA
TGTGCCAGCAAGTCACAGACAGGGAACACTGAAGCTTTCTTT
CASKSQTGNTEAFF
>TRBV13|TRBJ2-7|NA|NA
TGTGCCAGCAGCGCCACTAGCCTTACCTACGAGCAGTACTTC
CASSATSLTYEQYF
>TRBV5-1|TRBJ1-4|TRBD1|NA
TGCGCCAGCAGCTTGGCGGGGACAGATTATCCAACTAATGAAAAACTGTTTTTT
CASSLAGTDYPTNEKLFF
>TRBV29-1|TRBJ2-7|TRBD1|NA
TGCAGCGTTGGGGGACAGGGCCTCTTTTTGCAGTACTTC
CSVGGQGLFLQYF
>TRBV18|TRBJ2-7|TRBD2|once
TGTGCCAGCTCACCTAGCGGGAGTTACTACGAGCAGTACTTC
CASSPSGSYYEQYF
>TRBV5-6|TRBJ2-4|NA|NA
TGTGCCAGCAGCTTATCCAGGTGGCTAGCCAAAAACATTCAGTACTTC
CASSLSRWLAKNIQYF
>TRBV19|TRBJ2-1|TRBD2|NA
TGTGCCAGTAGTATTTCTAGCGGGATACTTAATGAGCAGTTCTTC
CASSISSGILNEQFF
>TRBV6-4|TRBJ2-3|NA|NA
TGTGCCAGCAACGACCCGGGAGATACGCAGTATTTT
CASNDPGDTQYF
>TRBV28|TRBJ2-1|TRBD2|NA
TGTGCCAGCAGTTTAGTAGCGGGAGCCTACAATGAGCAGTTCTTC
CASSLVAGAYNEQFF
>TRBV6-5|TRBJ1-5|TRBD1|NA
TGTGCCAGCACCTCCGACAGGGTAAGGCAGCCCCAGCATTTT
CASTSDRVRQPQHF
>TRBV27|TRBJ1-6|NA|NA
TGTGCCAGCAGATTCAGTAATTCACCCCTCCACTTT
CASRFSNSPLHF
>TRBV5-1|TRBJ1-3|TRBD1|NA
TGCGCCAGCAGCCCGGGACAGTCTGGAAACACCATATATTTT
CASSPGQSGNTIYF
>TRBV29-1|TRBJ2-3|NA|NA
TGCAGCGTTGAAGCCCTAGGAGGCACAGATACGCAGTATTTT
CSVEALGGTDTQYF
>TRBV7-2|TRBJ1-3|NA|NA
TGTGCCAGCAGCCGGGGGGGTCTATCCAGAAACACCATATATTTT
CASSRGGLSRNTIYF
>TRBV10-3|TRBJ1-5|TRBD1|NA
TGTGCCATCAGTGAACTTGGACAGGGAAGCAATCAGCCCCAGCATTTT
CAISELGQGSNQPQHF
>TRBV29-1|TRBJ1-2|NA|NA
TGCAGCGTGCAACCAGGGGCGAGTGGCTACACCTTC
CSVQPGASGYTF
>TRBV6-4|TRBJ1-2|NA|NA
TGTGCCAGCAGTGACTCTGTGGTCGGGGGCTACACCTTC
CASSDSVVGGYTF
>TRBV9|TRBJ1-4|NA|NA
TGTGCCAGCAGCGTACGGGGGAGGACTAATGAAAAACTGTTTTTT
CASSVRGRTNEKLFF
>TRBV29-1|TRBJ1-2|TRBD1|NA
TGCAGCGTTGAGGGACAGGGCGGCTATGGCTACACCTTC
CSVEGQGGYGYTF
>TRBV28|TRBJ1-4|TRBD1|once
TGTGCCAGCAGTTCCCCGGGACAGGGTGAAAAACTGTTTTTT
CASSSPGQGEKLFF
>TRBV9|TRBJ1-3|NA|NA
TGTGCCAGCAGCCCGCGGGGGGTAGGAAACACCATATATTTT
CASSPRGVGNTIYF
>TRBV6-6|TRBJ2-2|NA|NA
TGTGCCAGCAGTTCCCTATACCCATCCGGGGAGCTGTTTTTT
CASSSLYPSGELFF
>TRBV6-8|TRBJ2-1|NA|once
TGTGCCAGCAGTTACGCTTTGCGGGGCCATGAGCAGTTCTTC
CASSYALRGHEQFF
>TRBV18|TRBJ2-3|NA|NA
TGTGCCAGCTCACCGGGACAATCAGATACGCAGTATTTT
CASSPGQSDTQYF
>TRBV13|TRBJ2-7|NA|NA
TGTGCCAGCAGCTCCTCTAGAAATGGTGGCAACGAGCAGTACTTC
CASSSSRNGGNEQYF
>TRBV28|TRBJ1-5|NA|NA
TGTGCCAGCAGCCGGGGAAGCAATCAGCCCCAGCATTTT
CASSRGSNQPQHF
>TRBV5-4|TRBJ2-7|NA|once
TGTGCCAGCAGCTCCTGGAGCTCCTACGAGCAGTACTTC
CASSSWSSYEQYF
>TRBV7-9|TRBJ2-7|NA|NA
TGTTCCAGCAGCCGAGCTTACGAGCAGTACTTC
CSSSRAYEQYF
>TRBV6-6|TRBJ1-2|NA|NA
TGTGCCAGCAGTTACACACTGGGCGATGGCTACACCTTC
CASSYTLGDGYTF
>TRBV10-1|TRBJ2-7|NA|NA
TGCGCCAGCGATGACCCGCCGGGGACTTACGAGCAGTACTTC
CASDDPPGTYEQYF
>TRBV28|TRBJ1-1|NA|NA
TGTGCCAGCAGTTCCATCACTGAAGCTTTCTTT
CASSSITEAFF
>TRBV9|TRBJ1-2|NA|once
TGTGCCAGCAGCGAACAGCATAACTATGGCTACACCTTC
CASSEQHNYGYTF
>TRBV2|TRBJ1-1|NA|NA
TGTGCCAGCAGTGGGATCAGGGCGAGGACTGAAGCTTTCTTT
CASSGIRARTEAFF
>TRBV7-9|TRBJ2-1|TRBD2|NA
TGTTCCAGCAGCTTGGGGGGGAGATACAATGAGCAGTTCTTC
CSSSLGGRYNEQFF